This T cell receptor (beta chain) was recovered during a study of cytomegalovirus exposure and HLA in healthy donors. Study in general: Later, an analysis reported that the 130 or so validation repertoires had used the same platform as the approximately 690 first-cohort repertoires.

The donors were in the approximately 120-subject validation cohort; that cohort was separate from the roughly 660-subject first cohort. Between the trimmed V and J ends, which lost 3 bases and 6 bases, there was a span of 11 bases. The CDR3 consists of 14 residues. Germline values: CDR1 LGHNT, CDR2 FRNRAP. Data came from immunoSEQ multiplex PCR; TCRdb stores just in-frame clones and leaves some out. The repertoire includes approximately 100,000 clones, 87% of them detected once, and 3% to 4.5% sits in the top ten. The chain combines TRBV12-5 with TRBJ2-2, with a weak D call TRBD1 (5 bases). The sequenced sample was PBMCs. The receptor was isolated from a woman between 25 and 40 years old in good health and CMV-seronegative. CDR3 nucleotides: TGTGCTAGTGGTTTAGGGGTCCTCCCCGGGGAGCTGTTTTTT. Protein: CASGLGVLPGELFF.